The 32 T cell receptor delta chains below were found in one sample sequenced in a study of gamma-delta T cells after stem cell transplantation. TCRdb re-identified clones in the RT-PCR reads via CATT. The table lists roughly 1,700 delta-chain clones, over 0.3% of them singletons. The sequencing input was gamma-delta T cells. These receptors were collected from a human donor. It is not recorded whose cells these are; they may come from a transplant donor.

This clone was detected only a few times. A much larger clone sits a single nucleotide away, making a read error possible. V is TRDV2 and J is TRDJ1; 9 nucleotides agree with TRDD3. Trimming removed 3 bases from V and 3 bases from J; junction bases left unmatched: 34. Germline CDR1 GEAIGNYY, CDR2 EKD. The CDR3 contains 24 residues. The DNA of the CDR3 is TGTGCCTGTGACTCCGTAATGGACTGGGGGAACTCCCCAAGGGGAATTGATAACGCCGATAAACTCATCTTT. Its translation: CACDSVMDWGNSPRGIDNADKLIF.

To note about this clone: This DNA translates differently at residue 5 from the TCRdb protein, which is that of a much larger clone; a read error is likely, and the protein shown is the DNA's own translation. The V and J genes are TRDV2 and TRDJ3; the match to TRDD3 covers 7 bases. Germline-derived CDR1 and CDR2 are GEAIGNYY and EKD. Unmatched junction bases numbered 11, after V lost 4 bases and J lost 0 bases. The CDR3 sequence is 19 residues long. CDR3 in amino acids: CACDAPGGPSSWDTRQMFF. Written as DNA, the CDR3 is TGTGCCTGTGATGCCCCTGGGGGGCCGAGCTCCTGGGACACCCGACAGATGTTTTTC.

As for this clone: The protein that TCRdb holds for this DNA derives from a much larger clone and differs from the translated DNA at residue 8, which likely indicates a read error; the protein shown here is translated from the DNA. The CDR3 DNA reads TGTGCCTGTGAGTACTTGGGGGGTACGCTGGCCACCGATAAACTCATCTTT. It is translated as CACEYLGGTLATDKLIF. This chain connects TRDV2 to TRDJ1; D is possibly TRDD3 (6 bases). Germline CDR1 and CDR2: GEAIGNYY and EKD. Trimming removed 4 bases at V and 1 base at J, with 21 bases between. The CDR3 is made up of 17 amino acids.

A word on this clone: This sequence is one base from a far larger clone and is likely a read error. This sequence joins TRDV2 and TRDJ1; TRDD3 agrees at 12 bases. Trimming removed 3 bases from V and 4 bases from J; junction bases left unmatched: 11. Germline CDR1 and CDR2: GEAIGNYY and EKD. The CDR3 has 17 residues. DNA of the CDR3: TGTGCCTGTGACGCCTTGAGTACTGGGGGATACAACGATAAACTCATCTTT. This encodes CACDALSTGGYNDKLIF.

Concerning this clone: Being one base from a much bigger clone, this may be a read error. The chain recombines TRDV2 with TRDJ1; 13 nucleotides align to TRDD3. In germline, CDR1 is GEAIGNYY, CDR2 EKD. There are 21 residues in the CDR3. The CDR3 DNA reads as TGTGCCCGTGACACGGTTCGAGGACTGGGGGATACGCGGGAAGTCACCGATAAACTCATCTTT. Amino acid sequence: CARDTVRGLGDTREVTDKLIF.

This clone was counted a few times. Translating the DNA gives a protein that differs from the TCRdb entry at residue 4; the protein shown here is that DNA translation. CDR3 DNA sequence: TGTGCCTGTGGAGAGCTGGGGGATCGGGGGCCCACCGATAAACTCATCTTT. Translation: CACGELGDRGPTDKLIF. J is TRDJ1 and V is TRDV2; TRDD3 agrees at 9 bases. This CDR3 has 17 residues. Per the germline V gene, CDR1 is GEAIGNYY and CDR2 is EKD. Trimming at V came to 5 bases and at J to 1 base, leaving 13 bases not matched to a gene.

This clone occurred a few times. One base separates it from a far larger clone, so it is likely a read error. V and J are TRDV2 and TRDJ1; 12 bases match TRDD3. Germline loops: CDR1 GEAIGNYY, CDR2 EKD. This CDR3 region has 18 residues. CDR3: CARDTLRTGGYLSDKLIF. The CDR3 DNA follows: TGTGCCCGTGACACCCTACGTACTGGGGGATACCTTTCCGATAAACTCATCTTT.

This clone was seen a few times. The protein TCRdb lists belongs to a much larger clone and differs from this DNA's translation at residue 5, which points to a read error; the protein shown is made from the DNA. J is TRDJ1 and V is TRDV2; 12 nucleotides line up with TRDD3. There are 18 residues in the CDR3. With 1 base clipped from V and 0 bases from J, the junction kept 8 bases outside the gene matches. Germline values: CDR1 GEAIGNYY, CDR2 EKD. CDR3 region: CACDTLGDTLPHTDKLIF. The CDR3 DNA is TGTGCCTGTGACACACTGGGGGATACCCTCCCACACACCGATAAACTCATCTTT.

This clone was observed a handful of times. The amino acid sequence in TCRdb belongs to a much larger clone and departs from this DNA's translation at residue 15, likely a sequencing read error; the sequence shown is translated from the DNA. CDR3 nucleotides: TGTGCCTGTGACAGCTTACTGGGGGATAACGACACCGATAAACCCATCTTT. It translates to CACDSLLGDNDTDKPIF. The V gene is TRDV2, the J gene TRDJ1; TRDD3 matches 11 bases. This CDR3 spans 17 amino acids. Germline V lookup: CDR1 GEAIGNYY, CDR2 EKD.

To note about this clone: A much larger clonotype is one base distant, so this may be a read error. The J gene is TRDJ2, the V gene TRDV1, with TRDD3 matching over 10 bases. The germline V gene has CDR1 TSWWSYY and CDR2 QGS. The CDR3 contains 24 residues. The J segment lost 0 bases and the V segment lost 2 bases, leaving 24 bases of the junction unmatched. This CDR3 is CALGEIPYLESYWGMPALTAQLFF. The CDR3 region has the DNA TGTGCTCTTGGGGAAATCCCCTACCTCGAGTCGTACTGGGGGATGCCAGCTTTGACAGCACAACTCTTCTTT.

With respect to this clone: Just one base apart from a much larger clone, this may be a read error. Other DNA sequences from this sample encode an identical CDR3 as well. The J gene is TRDJ1, the V gene TRDV2; 12 bases align to TRDD3. Germline V lookup: CDR1 GEAIGNYY, CDR2 EKD. CDR3 length: 21 residues. CDR3 nucleotide sequence: TGTGCCTGCGACACTGTTACTGGGGGATACCCATCACACCCTTTCACCGATAAACTCATCTTT. Protein product: CACDTVTGGYPSHPFTDKLIF.

By share, this clone counts as medium-sized. The genes are TRDV2 and TRDJ1; 11 nucleotides match TRDD3. CDR1 is GEAIGNYY and CDR2 is EKD in the germline V gene. This CDR3 spans 19 amino acids. V was clipped by 0 bases and J by 0 bases; unmatched bases: 11. Here the CDR3 DNA reads TGTGCCTGTGACACCTTGGTCTCTGGGGGATACCATTACACCGATAAACTCATCTTT. It translates to CACDTLVSGGYHYTDKLIF.

This clone was detected only a few times. With a much larger clone just one base away, this may be a read error. In the same sample, other DNA sequences code for this CDR3. The genes are TRDV2 and TRDJ3, with 7 positions matching TRDD3. Trimming took 7 bases from V and 0 from J; bases not matched to a gene: 11. This CDR3 spans 18 amino acids. The germline CDR1 and CDR2 sequences are GEAIGNYY and EKD. This CDR3 is CACDRLGGSSWDTRQMFF. The CDR3 DNA sequence: TGTGCCTGCGACCGGCTGGGGGGGAGCTCCTGGGACACCCGACAGATGTTTTTC.

This clone is medium-sized (0.01 to 0.1%) within its sample. V and J are TRDV2 and TRDJ1, with 8 bases fitting TRDD3. V shed 1 base, J shed 6 bases, and the junction held 12 bases outside the gene matches. This CDR3 contains 16 residues. Germline CDR1 and CDR2: GEAIGNYY and EKD. The CDR3 nucleotides are TGTGCCTGTGACACAGTACTGGGGGGCCTCCCTAATAAACTCATCTTT. Protein sequence: CACDTVLGGLPNKLIF.

This clone came up a few times. This is likely an artifact of a read error, given a far larger clone one base away. The chain joins TRDV2 to TRDJ3, with TRDD3 matching 12 bases. Germline V gene data show CDR1 as GEAIGNYY and CDR2 as EKD. Germline trimming cut 3 bases from V and 0 bases from J; bases unmatched to any gene: 8. CDR3 length equals 20 residues. The CDR3 loop reads CACDSVLGDTHSWDTRQMFF. Here the CDR3 DNA reads TGTGCCTGTGACTCCGTACTGGGGGATACTCACTCCTGGGACACCCGACAGATGTTTTTC.

This clone was detected only a few times. TCRdb assigns this DNA the protein of a much larger clone, which departs from its translation at residue 5; this likely reflects a read error, and the protein shown comes from translating the DNA. This rearrangement joins TRDV2 to TRDJ1; TRDD2 might be the D (5 bases). Between the trimmed V and J ends, which lost 2 bases and 0 bases, there was a span of 15 bases. Germline V gene data show CDR1 as GEAIGNYY and CDR2 as EKD. The CDR3 has 16 amino acids. The CDR3 DNA follows: TGTGCCTGTGACATCCTTACCCTTCAAAACACCGATAAACTCATCTTT. Its protein is CACDILTLQNTDKLIF.

On this clone: For this DNA, TCRdb reports the protein of a much larger clone, which diverges at residue 6, most likely from a read error; the protein presented here is translated directly from the DNA. This chain uses TRDV2 with TRDJ1; D is unclear. The CDR3 has 13 residues. Germline-derived CDR1 and CDR2 are GEAIGNYY and EKD. Trimming left V 0 bases short and J 1 base short, with 5 bases between. This CDR3 is CACDTVLTDKLIF. Here the CDR3 DNA reads TGTGCCTGTGACACCGTGCTCACCGATAAACTCATCTTT.

This clone was observed a few times. It differs at one base from a far larger clone, so likely a read error. Other nucleotide sequences from this sample produce the same CDR3. CDR3 sequence: CACDALLGDTRLGYTDKLIF. DNA for the CDR3: TGTGCCTGTGACGCGCTGCTGGGGGATACAAGGCTGGGGTACACCGATAAACTCATCTTT. The V call is TRDV2, the J call TRDJ1; TRDD3 aligns across 11 bases. The trim removed 3 bases at V and 0 bases at J, leaving 17 bases unmatched. The germline gives CDR1 GEAIGNYY, CDR2 EKD. This CDR3 region has 20 residues.

As concerns this clone: One base separates it from a far larger clone, so it is likely a read error. The same CDR3 can be traced to other DNA sequences in this sample. This chain uses TRDV2 with TRDJ1; 12 bases match TRDD3. Germline CDR1 and CDR2: GEAIGNYY and EKD. CDR3 length: 20 amino acids. The CDR3 is CACDALLGDTRLGYTDKLIF. In nucleotides, the CDR3 is TGTGCCTGTGACGCGCTACTGGGGGATACAAGGCTGGGGTACACCGATAAGCTCATCTTT.

By share, this clone ranks as medium-sized. The same CDR3 can be traced to other DNA sequences in this sample. V is TRDV2 and J is TRDJ1, with 13 positions matching TRDD3. Germline V lookup: CDR1 GEAIGNYY, CDR2 EKD. Trimming cost V 4 bases and J 2 bases; bases outside gene matches: 18. The CDR3 has 20 residues. CDR3 protein: CACDLTGGYAKTEGTDKLIF. CDR3 nucleotides: TGTGCCTGTGATCTTACTGGGGGATACGCGAAGACCGAGGGGACCGATAAACTCATCTTT.

As concerns this clone: Since a far larger clone is one base different, this is likely a read error. The J gene is TRDJ1, the V gene TRDV2; the match to TRDD3 covers 12 bases. This CDR3 contains 14 residues. Germline V gene sequence: CDR1 GEAIGNYY, CDR2 EKD. The CDR3 protein is CACDILGDTGKPIF. The CDR3 coding sequence is TGTGCCTGTGACATCCTGGGGGATACGGGTAAACCCATCTTT.

This clone has more than one count but fewer than ten. It is likely a read error: a sequence one base away is far more abundant. Other DNA sequences in this specimen translate into the identical CDR3. The rearrangement joins TRDV2 to TRDJ1; D is unresolved. The V gene lost 0 bases and the J gene lost 2 bases, with 6 bases spanning the gap. This CDR3 is built from 13 residues. Germline CDR1 is GEAIGNYY and CDR2 is EKD. Here the CDR3 DNA reads TGTGCCTGTGACACCGAGCTTACCGATAAACTCATCTTT. Translated, it gives CACDTELTDKLIF.

The chain couples TRDV1 to TRDJ1, with 7 bases identical to TRDD3. The CDR3 has 18 amino acids. Per the germline V gene, CDR1 is TSWWSYY and CDR2 is QGS. J was trimmed by 2 bases and V by 1 base; bases with no gene match: 13. For the CDR3, the DNA is TGTGCTCTTGGGGAACGAGGGATTATACTGGGGATAACCGATAAACTCATCTTT. Amino acid sequence: CALGERGIILGITDKLIF.

Remarks on this clone: It is likely a read error: a sequence one base away is far more abundant. The gene calls are TRDV2 and TRDJ1; 13 nucleotides agree with TRDD3. The CDR3 length is 20 residues. J was trimmed by 1 base and V by 5 bases; bases with no gene match: 18. The germline V gene encodes CDR1 GEAIGNYY and CDR2 EKD. The CDR3 spells CACGVLGDTGPPRGTDKLIF. Written as DNA, the CDR3 is TGTGCCTGTGGCGTACTGGGGGATACGGGCCCCCCTCGAGGCACCGATAAACTCATCTTT.

A note on this clone: A much larger clone lies one base from this, so it may be a read error. V gene TRDV2 combines with J gene TRDJ1, with 8 positions matching TRDD3. V shed 5 bases, J shed 0 bases, and the junction held 25 bases outside the gene matches. Germline CDR1 is GEAIGNYY and CDR2 is EKD. CDR3 length: 21 residues. The CDR3 reads CACGPLRSGDTPSANTDKLIF. DNA of the CDR3: TGTGCCTGTGGCCCCTTACGTTCAGGGGATACCCCCTCAGCGAACACCGATAAACTCATCTTT.

This clone was observed a few times. This DNA's translation differs at residue 14 from TCRdb's protein, which comes from a much larger clone; a read error is likely, and the protein shown is translated from the DNA. This rearrangement joins TRDV2 to TRDJ1; 12 bases match TRDD3. This CDR3 spans 18 amino acids. Germline-derived CDR1 and CDR2 are GEAIGNYY and EKD. CDR3 in DNA: TGTGCCTGTGACCCACTGGGGGATACCCTCCCACACACCAATAAACTCATCTTT. It is translated as CACDPLGDTLPHTNKLIF.

This clone was seen only a few times. A read error may explain this, as a much larger clone is one base away. The chain carries TRDV2 and TRDJ1; 10 bases fit TRDD3. The junction had 20 bases not matched to a gene; V was cut back by 1 base and J by 1 base. The CDR3 consists of 21 residues. Germline V gives CDR1 GEAIGNYY, CDR2 EKD. DNA for the CDR3: TGTGCCTGTGACACTGTTACTGGGGGATGCCCATCACACCCTTTCACCGATAAACTCATCTTT. Its translation is CACDTVTGGCPSHPFTDKLIF.

This clone has a handful of counts. TCRdb lists the protein of a much larger clone for this DNA, which differs at residue 13, so this is likely a read error; the protein given here is translated from the DNA itself. The chain recombines TRDV2 with TRDJ1; TRDD3 matches at 9 bases. The length of the CDR3 is 19 residues. V lost 1 base to trimming and J lost 1 base; unmatched junction nucleotides: 15. CDR1 and CDR2 from the germline V gene are GEAIGNYY and EKD. CDR3 loop: CACDTITLGIRSSTDKLIF. In nucleotides, the CDR3 is TGTGCCTGTGACACTATAACACTGGGGATACGCTCGAGCACCGATAAACTCATCTTT.

In its sample, this clone ranks as large. Other DNA sequences in this specimen translate into the identical CDR3. This sequence joins TRAV38-2/DV8 and TRDJ1, with TRDD3 matching 11 bases. J was trimmed by 2 bases and V by 4 bases; bases with no gene match: 22. The germline V gene has CDR1 TSESDYY and CDR2 QEAYKQQN. The CDR3 is 21 amino acids. The CDR3 region is CAYRVLSYSWGIHVSTDKLIF. The DNA for the CDR3 is TGTGCTTATAGGGTACTTTCCTACTCCTGGGGGATACACGTGAGTACCGATAAACTCATCTTT.

Comment on this clone: TCRdb lists the protein of a much larger clone for this DNA, which differs at residue 5, so this is likely a read error; the protein given here is translated from the DNA itself. The genes are TRDV2 and TRDJ1; 13 bases agree with TRDD3. The CDR3 length is 18 residues. Germline-derived CDR1 and CDR2 are GEAIGNYY and EKD. Trimming at V came to 5 bases and at J to 0 bases, leaving 11 bases not matched to a gene. The CDR3 loop reads CACAKLGDTGVYTDKLIF. As DNA, the CDR3 is TGTGCCTGTGCTAAACTGGGGGATACGGGGGTGTACACCGATAAACTCATCTTT.

Only a few counts were recorded for this clone. The rearrangement uses TRDV2 and TRDJ1, with D perhaps being TRDD2 or TRDD3 (5 bases each). In germline, CDR1 is GEAIGNYY, CDR2 EKD. The CDR3 is made up of 20 amino acids. V lost 3 bases and J lost 2, with 30 bases in between. This chain's CDR3 is CACDPTSPVPGGGWTDKLIF. The CDR3, as DNA: TGTGCCTGTGACCCCACTTCCCCTGTACCGGGGGGCGGTTGGACCGATAAACTCATCTTT.

The table lists this clone with a few counts. TCRdb's protein for this DNA is that of a much larger clone and differs from the translation at residue 11, likely a read error; the protein shown is the DNA translation. The chain couples TRDV2 to TRDJ1, with 10 bases lining up with TRDD3. The V and J ends lost 3 bases and 0 bases, in that order; junction bases with no gene match: 12. The CDR3 contains 18 residues. In germline, CDR1 is GEAIGNYY, CDR2 EKD. In DNA form, the CDR3 reads TGTGCCTGTGACTCTCTTACTGGGGGATCCCCCAACACCGATAAACTCATCTTT. It encodes CACDSLTGGSPNTDKLIF.